This T cell receptor beta chain was captured in a study of blood T cell repertoires in COVID-19. The CDR3 contains 13 residues. The trim removed 6 bases at V and 8 bases at J, leaving 5 bases unmatched. This table comes from immunoSEQ multiplex PCR, and its TCRdb copy is limited to in-frame clones, with some not included. The data show about 120,000 clones, over 60% seen once. The specimen was peripheral blood. This chain joins TRBV12-3 or TRBV12-4 and TRBJ1-3; 9 bases line up with TRBD1. This sequence originates from a woman of 80 years or more with acute or convalescent COVID-19. The DNA of the CDR3 is TGTGCCAGCAGCGGACAGGGGAGCTACACCATATATTTT. Protein: CASSGQGSYTIYF.